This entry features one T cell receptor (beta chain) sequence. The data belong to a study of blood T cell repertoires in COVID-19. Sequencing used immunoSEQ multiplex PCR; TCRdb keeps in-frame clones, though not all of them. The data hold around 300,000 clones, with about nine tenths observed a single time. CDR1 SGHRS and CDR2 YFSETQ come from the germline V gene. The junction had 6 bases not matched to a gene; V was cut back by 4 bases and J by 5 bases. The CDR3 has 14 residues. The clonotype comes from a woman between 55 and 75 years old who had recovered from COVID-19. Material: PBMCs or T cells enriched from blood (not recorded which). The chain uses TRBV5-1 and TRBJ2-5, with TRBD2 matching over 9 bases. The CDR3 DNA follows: TGCGCCAGCAGCCCCGGGACTAGCCTTGAGACCCAGTACTTC. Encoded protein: CASSPGTSLETQYF.